These 5 T cell receptor beta chains came from one sample sequenced in a study of T-cell reconstitution after alpha-beta-depleted transplantation in children. This sample's TCRbeta library carried unique molecular identifier barcodes. TCRdb reprocessed the PCR reads with MiXCR, giving one entry per CDR3 protein. The sample yields about 130,000 distinct CDR3 sequences, 8.5% to 10% seen once. The source was PBMCs, mostly from graft donor cells, collected 180 days after TCRalphabeta/CD19-depleted stem cell transplant. These TCRs come from a girl less than two years old who had a stem cell transplant for combined immunodeficiency, so the T cells may come from the graft donor.

The chain recombines TRBV28 with TRBJ2-3; weak D call: TRBD2 (6 bases). V was clipped by 5 bases and J by 1 base, with 22 bases between them. Germline CDR1 is MDHEN and CDR2 is SYDVKM. The CDR3 extends over 18 amino acids. The CDR3 nucleotides are TGTGCCAGCAGTCCGGGCCTTTATCTGTCGGGGGGCACAGATACGCAGTATTTT. It codes for CASSPGLYLSGGTDTQYF.

This clonotype turned up a few times. The rearrangement uses TRBV28 and TRBJ2-7, with D unclear. V was pared by 2 bases and J by 0 bases, with 8 bases between. Germline values: CDR1 MDHEN, CDR2 SYDVKM. This CDR3 contains 14 residues. CDR3 region: CASSLIQNSYEQYF. In DNA form, the CDR3 reads TGTGCCAGCAGTTTAATACAGAACTCCTACGAGCAGTACTTC.

This clonotype appeared a few times. The CDR3 region is CASSQGQREGSNEQYF. The CDR3 region has the DNA TGCGCCAGCAGCCAAGGTCAGCGGGAGGGCTCAAACGAGCAGTACTTC. The rearrangement links TRBV4-3 to TRBJ2-7, with 10 bases matching TRBD2. Losses at the gene ends were 1 base for V and 5 bases for J; bases not matched to a gene: 8. Germline V lookup: CDR1 LGHNA, CDR2 YSLEER. This CDR3 is 16 amino acids long.

Concerning this clonotype itself: A junction boundary mismatches the germline segment, possibly from a read error. V is TRBV28 and J is TRBJ1-5; D is perhaps TRBD1 (6 bases). Germline CDR1 is MDHEN and CDR2 is SYDVKM. The CDR3 is 14 amino acids. The CDR3 nucleotides are TGTTCCAGCAGTTTTTACAGGGATATGCAGCCCCAGCATTTT. It codes for CSSSFYRDMQPQHF.

This chain connects TRBV27 to TRBJ2-3; 16 positions match TRBD2. In germline, CDR1 is MNHEY, CDR2 SMNVEV (reference sequence). The CDR3 has 17 residues. The V segment lost 4 bases and the J segment 2 bases; nucleotides outside the gene matches: 3. DNA of the CDR3: TGTGCCAGCAGTTCGGGACTAGCGGGGGGGTTCACAGATACGCAGTATTTT. This gives the protein CASSSGLAGGFTDTQYF.